One and the same sample provided the 17 T cell receptor beta chains below, sequenced in a study of persistence of HIV-infected CD4 T cells. No antigen has been identified for these receptors. This was the immunoSEQ version 4 assay in survey mode. The assay was immunoSEQ multiplex PCR, and TCRdb's table has in-frame clones only and misses some. In the table there are under 20,000 clones, roughly 61% of which are singletons. The stimulus was lysate of CMV-infected fibroblasts, roughly 9.2 ug/mL. CD4+ T cells upregulating both CD40 ligand and CD69 were sorted as responding cells. The sequencing used CD4+ T cells sorted from PBMCs after approximately 19-hour stimulation, collected from a patient who received antiretroviral therapy. The receptors were gathered from an adult woman with HIV who was CMV-seropositive.

This chain joins TRBV7-2 and TRBJ1-5; D is unresolved. This CDR3 is 15 amino acids long. V lost 1 base and J lost 0, with 7 bases in between. CDR1 SGHTA and CDR2 FQGNSA come from the germline V gene. The CDR3 nucleotides are TGTGCCAGCAGCTTAGTTACCGGTAGCAATCAGCCCCAGCATTTT. This sequence encodes CASSLVTGSNQPQHF.

The gene calls are TRBV15 and TRBJ2-3; D is undetermined. V lost 0 bases, J lost 6 bases, and 10 bases lay in between. The CDR3 loop spans 14 amino acids. CDR1 LNHNV and CDR2 YYDKDF come from the germline V gene (reference sequence). This CDR3 reads CATSRDSQRDTQYF. The DNA of the CDR3 is TGTGCCACCAGCAGAGATTCGCAACGCGATACGCAGTATTTT.

By frequency in the sample, this clone is medium-sized. The chain uses TRBV6-1 and TRBJ2-7; D is possibly TRBD2 (6 bases). The V gene's germline CDR1 is MNHNS and CDR2 SASEGT. The CDR3 length is 15 residues. Trimming cost V 1 base and J 5 bases, with 15 bases left between them. CDR3 in amino acids: CASSEGRGRVHEQYV. The CDR3 DNA reads as TGTGCCAGCAGTGAAGGGCGGGGCAGGGTCCACGAGCAGTACGTC.

The rearrangement links TRBV29-1 to TRBJ1-1; D gene ambiguous. V lost 4 bases and J lost 0, with 12 bases in between. This CDR3 has 14 amino acids. Per germline, CDR1 SQVTM and CDR2 ANQGSEA. CDR3 sequence reads: CSVAVGFMNTEAFF. The CDR3 bases are TGCAGCGTTGCTGTGGGGTTTATGAACACTGAAGCTTTCTTT.

This sequence joins TRBV5-4 and TRBJ1-1; D call uncertain. CDR3 length equals 12 residues. Germline CDR1 and CDR2: SGHNT and YYREEE (reference sequence). With 2 bases removed from V and 3 bases from J, the gap between germline ends came to 5 bases. The chain's CDR3 is CASSFAHTEAFF. Written as DNA, the CDR3 is TGTGCCAGCAGCTTTGCCCACACTGAAGCTTTCTTT.

The rearrangement joins TRBV7-3 to TRBJ2-1, with no clear D. Germline lookup yields CDR1 SGHTA and CDR2 FQGTGA. The CDR3 consists of 14 residues. V was shortened by 4 bases and J by 4 bases, with 11 bases between the two germline ends. The CDR3 DNA is TGTGCCAGCAGCTCCCCTGACCGTTACAATGAGCAGTTCTTC. It translates to CASSSPDRYNEQFF. The variable domain in full, completed from reference TRBV7-3 and TRBJ2-1, reads GAGVSQTPSNKVTEKGKYVELRCDPISGHTALYWYRQSLGQGPEFLIYFQGTGAADDSGLPNDRFFAVRPEGSVSTLKIQRTERGDSAVYLCASSSPDRYNEQFFGPGTRLTVL.

As for this clone: The same CDR3 arises from other DNA sequences in this sample as well. The J gene is TRBJ1-1, the V gene TRBV7-3; possible D gene TRBD1, 5 bases. The germline V and J ends were trimmed by 2 bases and 2 bases, with 9 bases remaining between them. The CDR3 runs 14 residues. Germline loops: CDR1 SGHTA, CDR2 FQGTGA. The CDR3 loop is CASSLQGPNTEAFF. Here the CDR3 DNA reads TGTGCCAGCAGCTTACAGGGACCTAACACTGAAGCTTTCTTT.

The chain uses TRBV30 and TRBJ2-1; D not certain. CDR3 length: 11 amino acids. CDR1 and CDR2 (germline): GTSNPN, SVGIG (reference sequence). V gave up 3 bases and J gave up 7 bases, with 7 bases separating them. CDR3 sequence: CAWRGQNEQFF. DNA of the CDR3: TGTGCCTGGAGGGGCCAAAATGAGCAGTTCTTC.

The chain is built from TRBV7-9 and TRBJ2-5; no clear D gene. The germline V and J ends were trimmed by 1 base and 1 base, with 7 bases remaining between them. Germline assignment: CDR1 SEHNR and CDR2 FQNEAQ (reference sequence). The CDR3 is made up of 14 amino acids. The CDR3 nucleotides are TGTGCCAGCAGCTTAGATCGGCTCCAAGAGACCCAGTACTTC. Its protein product is CASSLDRLQETQYF.

The chain joins TRBV12-3 or TRBV12-4 to TRBJ1-5; D is perhaps TRBD1 (5 bases). CDR3 length equals 13 residues. The V end was cut by 2 bases, the J end by 5 bases, with 7 bases between. The CDR3 DNA follows: TGTGCCAGCAGTTTAAAGGGGCATCAGCCCCAGCATTTT. This gives the protein CASSLKGHQPQHF.

The V call is TRBV29-1, the J call TRBJ1-1, with 7 bases that match TRBD1. Per germline, CDR1 SQVTM and CDR2 ANQGSEA. This CDR3 has 13 residues. V was clipped by 4 bases and J by 3 bases; unmatched bases: 5. The CDR3 region is CSVGLGGHTEAFF. The CDR3 bases are TGCAGCGTTGGGTTAGGGGGCCACACTGAAGCTTTCTTT. The full variable domain, rest sourced from reference TRBV29-1 and TRBJ1-1, is SAVISQKPSRDICQRGTSLTIQCQVDSQVTMMFWYRQQPGQSLTLIATANQGSEATYESGFVIDKFPISRPNLTFSTLTVSNMSPEDSSIYLCSVGLGGHTEAFFGQGTRLTVV.

CDR3 bases: TGTGCCAGCAGTATTGCAGTCTCCTACGAGCAGTACTTC. It encodes CASSIAVSYEQYF. The genes are TRBV6-5 and TRBJ2-7; no firm D call. Trimming left V 5 bases short and J 0 bases short, with 8 bases between. The CDR3 is 13 residues long. The germline CDR1 and CDR2 sequences are MNHEY and SVGAGI.

The V and J genes are TRBV15 and TRBJ1-3; D unresolved. V lost 8 bases to trimming and J lost 0 bases, with 11 bases between them. Germline V gene sequence: CDR1 LNHNV, CDR2 YYDKDF (reference sequence). There are 14 residues in the CDR3. This chain's CDR3 is CATRTEYSGNTIYF. CDR3 in DNA: TGTGCCACCCGGACGGAATACTCTGGAAACACCATATATTTT.

The V call is TRBV9, the J call TRBJ1-4; perhaps TRBD1 as D (5 bases). Trimming cost V 0 bases and J 7 bases, with 16 bases left between them. Germline-derived CDR1 and CDR2 are SGDLS and YYNGEE. CDR3 length: 16 amino acids. The CDR3 DNA is TGTGCCAGCAGCGTAGCGGTAGGGGCGCGGGGTGAAAAACTGTTTTTT. This translates into CASSVAVGARGEKLFF.

The rearrangement uses TRBV7-8 and TRBJ2-7, with D possibly matching TRBD1 (5 bases). Trimming stripped 2 bases from V and 3 bases from J, with 11 bases between. Germline assignment: CDR1 SGHVS and CDR2 FQNEAQ. This CDR3 has 14 amino acids. Here the CDR3 DNA reads TGTGCCAGCAGCTTAAGTAAGGGGTTCTACGAGCAGTACTTC. It translates to CASSLSKGFYEQYF.

The chain is built from TRBV21-1 and TRBJ1-3. TRBV21-1 is assigned pseudogene status. The length of the CDR3 is 15 residues. The CDR3 DNA reads TGTGCCAGCACCCTCCGGGGATCGACCGGAAACACCATATATTTT. This codes for CASTLRGSTGNTIYF.

The chain uses TRBV2 and TRBJ2-2; D not certain. V lost 4 bases and J lost 4, with 13 bases in between. Germline V CDR1 and CDR2: SNHLY, FYNNEI. The CDR3 is made up of 15 amino acids. CDR3 amino acids: CASSARRISTGELFF. CDR3 nucleotides: TGTGCCAGCAGTGCAAGAAGGATCAGCACCGGGGAGCTGTTTTTT.